These 9 T cell receptor beta chains came from one sample sequenced in a study of shared clonotypes between healthy human individuals. Here immunoSEQ multiplex PCR was the method, and the copy in TCRdb shows in-frame clones only, minus some. The table records 780,000 or so clones, roughly two thirds of them present only once. The sequenced sample was memory CD4+ T cells sorted from blood. As to subset: CD45RA-negative fraction. These receptors originate from a woman under 40 in good health.

The chain combines TRBV7-6 with TRBJ1-1, with D tentatively TRBD1 (5 bases). This CDR3 spans 13 amino acids. With 4 bases removed from V and 7 bases from J, the gap between germline ends came to 13 bases. Germline CDR1 and CDR2: SGHVS and FNYEAQ. The CDR3 DNA follows: TGTGCCAGCAGCTCCTCATGGGGACTTGAAGCTTTCTTT. Its protein product is CASSSSWGLEAFF.

This clone was seen ten or more times. The chain has TRBV11-2 and TRBJ2-6; 8 bases agree with TRBD2. Germline loops: CDR1 SGHAT, CDR2 FQNNGV. CDR3 length equals 18 residues. Trimming removed 4 bases from V and 2 bases from J; junction bases left unmatched: 10. CDR3 sequence: CASSSLGTRETGANVLTF. The CDR3 bases are TGTGCCAGCAGCTCGTTGGGGACTAGGGAAACTGGGGCCAACGTCCTGACTTTC.

This clone was counted many times. V is TRBV2 and J is TRBJ2-3; TRBD2 aligns across 14 bases. CDR1 is SNHLY, CDR2 FYNNEI, per germline. The CDR3 totals 16 residues. J lost 2 bases, V lost 6 bases, and 4 bases had no gene match. CDR3 in amino acids: CASSPGLAGATDTQYF. The CDR3 DNA is TGTGCCAGCAGCCCGGGACTAGCGGGGGCCACAGATACGCAGTATTTT.

This chain connects TRBV28 to TRBJ1-2; D is possibly TRBD1 (5 bases). Looked up from germline, CDR1 is MDHEN and CDR2 is SYDVKM. The CDR3 contains 15 residues. Trimming stripped 11 bases from V and 6 bases from J, with 25 bases between. CDR3 region: CAAGVMDTGRDGYTF. For the CDR3, the DNA is TGTGCCGCCGGTGTTATGGACACAGGCCGGGATGGCTACACCTTC.

The chain joins TRBV4-1 to TRBJ1-1; the match to TRBD1 covers 9 bases. The ends lost 5 bases at V and 0 bases at J; junction bases unmatched: 4. This CDR3 is built from 15 residues. Per germline, CDR1 MGHRA and CDR2 YSYEKL. CDR3 amino acids: CASSSGQGLNTEAFF. For the CDR3, the DNA is TGCGCCAGCAGCTCGGGACAGGGATTGAACACTGAAGCTTTCTTT.

The chain has TRBV11-2 and TRBJ2-7, with TRBD1 matching over 8 bases. CDR3 length: 14 amino acids. V lost 1 base to trimming and J lost 4 bases; unmatched junction nucleotides: 3. CDR1 is SGHAT, CDR2 FQNNGV, per germline. The CDR3 DNA reads as TGTGCCAGCAGCTTAGTGGGACAGGTTTACGAGCAGTACTTC. Translation gives CASSLVGQVYEQYF.

On this clone itself: Since no conserved phenylalanine or tryptophan closes the CDR3, a read error is the likely cause. V usage is TRBV10-2 and J usage is TRBJ1-2; D is unresolved. The CDR3 loop spans 13 amino acids. Germline values: CDR1 WSHSY, CDR2 SAAADI. Trimming shortened V by 6 bases and J by 3 bases, and 11 bases separated the two germline ends. CDR3 nucleotide sequence: TGCGCCAGCAGGGATACGAGCTACTATGGCTACACCTCC. Its translation is CASRDTSYYGYTS.

The gene calls are TRBV28 and TRBJ2-3, with TRBD2 as a possible D gene (6 bases). Trimming took 4 bases from V and 7 from J, leaving 18 bases between them. Germline CDR1 is MDHEN and CDR2 is SYDVKM. The CDR3 is 15 residues long. The CDR3 reads CASSWGGGDINTQYF. Written as DNA, the CDR3 is TGTGCCAGCAGTTGGGGAGGAGGAGACATTAATACGCAGTATTTT. Based on the CDR3 plus reference TRBV28 and TRBJ2-3, the full variable domain is DVKVTQSSRYLVKRTGEKVFLECVQDMDHENMFWYRQDPGLGLRLIYFSYDVKMKEKGDIPEGYSVSREKKERFSLILESASTNQTSMYLCASSWGGGDINTQYFGPGTRLTVL.

The chain is built from TRBV2 and TRBJ2-3; TRBD2 matches 11 bases. CDR1 is SNHLY, CDR2 FYNNEI, per germline. This CDR3 region has 15 residues. V shed 6 bases and J 6 bases; nucleotides not matched to a gene: 8. The CDR3 reads CASSRLAGLSDTQYF. CDR3 DNA: TGTGCCAGCAGCCGACTAGCGGGGCTGTCCGATACGCAGTATTTT.